Listed below are T cell receptor beta chains from one sample, sequenced in a study of naive and memory T cell subsets. TCRdb recomputed calls from the UMI-ligation and nested PCR reads with MiXCR, one row per CDR3 protein. The sample records tens of thousands of distinct CDR3 sequences, about 14% being singletons. Sample: effector memory CD4+ T cells from blood. Source of these receptors: a human donor in good health. The CDR3 runs from the conserved cysteine through the conserved F or W. Each record gives: J gene, V gene, D gene, clone size, CDR3 DNA, CDR3 protein. A D gene is named only where the DNA matches it firmly. Clone size, where shown, is once, few, many, or a class for clones that have expanded.

j_gene: TRBJ2-4
v_gene: TRBV7-8
d_gene: TRBD2
abundance: many
CDR3nt: TGTGCCAGCAGCTTGGGATACAGGGGCCGAAGTAGCGGGAGGGCCCGGGCCAAAAACATTCAGTACTTC
CDR3aa: CASSLGYRGRSSGRARAKNIQYF

j_gene: TRBJ2-3
v_gene: TRBV7-2
d_gene: -
abundance: -
CDR3nt: TGTGCCAGCAGCTGGCGGCCGGAAGATACGCAGTATTTT
CDR3aa: CASSWRPEDTQYF

j_gene: TRBJ2-3
v_gene: TRBV6-1
d_gene: -
abundance: medium-sized
CDR3nt: TGTGCCAGCAGGGGTAGGACAGCGAGCACAGATACGCAGTATTTT
CDR3aa: CASRGRTASTDTQYF

j_gene: TRBJ2-7
v_gene: TRBV13
d_gene: -
abundance: -
CDR3nt: TGTGCCGGCAGCTTTGGATCCTACGAGCAGTACTTC
CDR3aa: CAGSFGSYEQYF

j_gene: TRBJ2-3
v_gene: TRBV7-3
d_gene: -
abundance: -
CDR3nt: TGTGCCAGCAGCTTAAGGGACGGAGGAGATACGCAGTATTTT
CDR3aa: CASSLRDGGDTQYF

j_gene: TRBJ2-2
v_gene: TRBV10-1
d_gene: -
abundance: many
CDR3nt: TGCGCCAGCAGTCGAACCAGGGGTACGCAGTTCCCCGGGGAGCTGTTTTTT
CDR3aa: CASSRTRGTQFPGELFF

j_gene: TRBJ2-7
v_gene: TRBV4-1
d_gene: -
abundance: many
CDR3nt: TGCGCCAGCAGCCAAGGATTTCAGAAGCTGTACTCCTACGAGCAGTACTTC
CDR3aa: CASSQGFQKLYSYEQYF

j_gene: TRBJ2-7
v_gene: TRBV7-8
d_gene: TRBD2
abundance: many
CDR3nt: TGTGCCAGCAGCAAGCGGGGGAACTCCTACGAGCAGTACTTC
CDR3aa: CASSKRGNSYEQYF

j_gene: TRBJ2-5
v_gene: TRBV7-2
d_gene: -
abundance: few
CDR3nt: TGTGCCAGCAGCCCCAAAGAGACCCAGTACTTC
CDR3aa: CASSPKETQYF

j_gene: TRBJ1-5
v_gene: TRBV2
d_gene: TRBD1
abundance: -
CDR3nt: TGTGCCAGCAGTGAATGGACAGGGGCAGTGCAGCCCCAGCATTTT
CDR3aa: CASSEWTGAVQPQHF

j_gene: TRBJ1-1
v_gene: TRBV7-2
d_gene: -
abundance: -
CDR3nt: TGTGCCAGCAGCTTTTATCAGGCAGCTGAAGCTTTCTTT
CDR3aa: CASSFYQAAEAFF

j_gene: TRBJ1-1
v_gene: TRBV13
d_gene: -
abundance: few
CDR3nt: TGTGCCAGCAGCTTAGGCGGAACGAACACTGAAGCTTTCTTT
CDR3aa: CASSLGGTNTEAFF

j_gene: TRBJ1-3
v_gene: TRBV12-3/TRBV12-4
d_gene: TRBD1
abundance: -
CDR3nt: TGTGCCAGCAGACCCCGACAGGGGTGGTCTGGAAACACCATATATTTT
CDR3aa: CASRPRQGWSGNTIYF

j_gene: TRBJ2-2
v_gene: TRBV7-2
d_gene: -
abundance: many
CDR3nt: TGTGCCAGCAGATTAGGATTAGCGGCGAACACCGGGGAGCTGTTTTTT
CDR3aa: CASRLGLAANTGELFF

j_gene: TRBJ2-3
v_gene: TRBV5-8
d_gene: TRBD1
abundance: -
CDR3nt: TGTGCCAGCAGCCAGAGGGACAGGGGAGATACGCAGTATTTT
CDR3aa: CASSQRDRGDTQYF

j_gene: TRBJ2-7
v_gene: TRBV2
d_gene: TRBD1
abundance: few
CDR3nt: TGTGCCAGCATCAAGGACAGGCCAAATGCCGAGCAGTACTTC
CDR3aa: CASIKDRPNAEQYF

j_gene: TRBJ2-1
v_gene: TRBV20-1
d_gene: -
abundance: medium-sized
CDR3nt: TGCAGTGGAGCGGGTGGGGGGTACAATGAGCAGTTCTTC
CDR3aa: CSGAGGGYNEQFF

j_gene: TRBJ1-2
v_gene: TRBV12-2
d_gene: -
abundance: -
CDR3nt: TGTGCAAGTCGCTTAGCAGCACTACCGGCCGGGGAAGCGGACTATGGCTACACCTTC
CDR3aa: CASRLAALPAGEADYGYTF